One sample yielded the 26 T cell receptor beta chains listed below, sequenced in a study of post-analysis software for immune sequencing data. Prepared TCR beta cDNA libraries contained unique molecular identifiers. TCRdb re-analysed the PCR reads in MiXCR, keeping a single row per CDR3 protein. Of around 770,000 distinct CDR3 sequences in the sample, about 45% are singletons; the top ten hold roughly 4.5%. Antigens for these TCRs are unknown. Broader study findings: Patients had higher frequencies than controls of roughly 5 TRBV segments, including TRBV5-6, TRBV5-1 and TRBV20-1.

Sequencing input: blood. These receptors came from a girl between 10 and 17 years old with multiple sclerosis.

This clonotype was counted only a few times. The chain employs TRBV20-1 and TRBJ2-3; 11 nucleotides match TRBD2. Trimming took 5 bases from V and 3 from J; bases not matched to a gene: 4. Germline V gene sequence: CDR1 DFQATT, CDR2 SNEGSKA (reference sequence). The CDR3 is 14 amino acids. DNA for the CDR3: TGCAGTGCTGACGGGACTAGCGGTACAGATACGCAGTATTTT. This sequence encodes CSADGTSGTDTQYF.

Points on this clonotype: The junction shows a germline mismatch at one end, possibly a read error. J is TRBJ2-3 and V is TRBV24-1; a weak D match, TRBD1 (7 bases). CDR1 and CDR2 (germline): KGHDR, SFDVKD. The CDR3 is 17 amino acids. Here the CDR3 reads CATGDLGQAGTTDTQYF. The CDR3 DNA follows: TGTGCCACCGGTGATCTCGGACAGGCCGGGACTACAGATACGCAGTATTTT.

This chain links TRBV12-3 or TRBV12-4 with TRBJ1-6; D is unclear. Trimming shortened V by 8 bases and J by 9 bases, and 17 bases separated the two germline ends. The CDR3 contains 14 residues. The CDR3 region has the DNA TGTGCCAGCGCCTTAACGGGGATTTCTTCACCCCTCCACTTT. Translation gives CASALTGISSPLHF.

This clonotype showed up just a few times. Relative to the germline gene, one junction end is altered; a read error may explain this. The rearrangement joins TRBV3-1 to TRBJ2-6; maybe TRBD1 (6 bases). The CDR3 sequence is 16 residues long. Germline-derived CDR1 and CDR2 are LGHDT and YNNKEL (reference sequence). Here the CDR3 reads CASSQVAESGANVRTF. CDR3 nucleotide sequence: TGTGCCAGCAGCCAAGTTGCCGAATCAGGGGCCAACGTCCGGACTTTC.

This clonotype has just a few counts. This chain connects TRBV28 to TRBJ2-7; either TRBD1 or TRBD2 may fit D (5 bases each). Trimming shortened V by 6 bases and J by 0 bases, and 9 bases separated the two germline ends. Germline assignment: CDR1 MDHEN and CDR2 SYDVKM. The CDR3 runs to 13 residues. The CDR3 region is CASRAGTSYEQYF. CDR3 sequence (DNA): TGTGCCAGCAGGGCAGGGACCTCCTACGAGCAGTACTTC.

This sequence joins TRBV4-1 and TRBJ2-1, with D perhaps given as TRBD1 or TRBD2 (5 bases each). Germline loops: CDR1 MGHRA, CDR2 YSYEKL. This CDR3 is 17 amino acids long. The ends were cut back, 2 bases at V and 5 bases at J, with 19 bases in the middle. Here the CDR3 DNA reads TGCGCCAGCAGCCAACTCCCGGGACCACGGATCAACAATGAGCAGTTCTTC. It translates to CASSQLPGPRINNEQFF.

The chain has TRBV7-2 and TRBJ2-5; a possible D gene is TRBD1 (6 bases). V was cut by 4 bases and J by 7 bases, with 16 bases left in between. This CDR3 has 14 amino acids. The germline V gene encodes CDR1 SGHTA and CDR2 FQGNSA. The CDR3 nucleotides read TGTGCCAGCAGCTCCTCCGGGACATTGGGGACCCAGTACTTC. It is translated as CASSSSGTLGTQYF.

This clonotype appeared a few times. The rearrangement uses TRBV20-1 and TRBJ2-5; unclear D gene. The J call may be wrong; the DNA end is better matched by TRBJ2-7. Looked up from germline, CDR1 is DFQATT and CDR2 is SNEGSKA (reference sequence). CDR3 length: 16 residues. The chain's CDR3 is CSAPSPGRTYSYEQYF. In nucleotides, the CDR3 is TGCAGTGCCCCATCCCCAGGCAGGACCTACTCCTACGAGCAGTACTTC.

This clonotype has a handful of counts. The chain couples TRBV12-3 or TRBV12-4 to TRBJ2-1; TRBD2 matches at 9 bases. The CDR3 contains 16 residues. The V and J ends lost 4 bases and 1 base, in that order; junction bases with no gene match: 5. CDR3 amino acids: CASSSRGLASYNEQFF. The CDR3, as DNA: TGTGCCAGCAGTTCCCGCGGACTAGCGTCCTACAATGAGCAGTTCTTC.

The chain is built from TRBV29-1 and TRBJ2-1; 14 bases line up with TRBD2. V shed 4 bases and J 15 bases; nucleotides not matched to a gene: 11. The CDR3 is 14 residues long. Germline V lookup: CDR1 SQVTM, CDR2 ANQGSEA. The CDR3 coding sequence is TGCAGCGTTGGGCGACTAGCGGGAGGGCCGGAGGCGTTCTTC. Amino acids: CSVGRLAGGPEAFF.

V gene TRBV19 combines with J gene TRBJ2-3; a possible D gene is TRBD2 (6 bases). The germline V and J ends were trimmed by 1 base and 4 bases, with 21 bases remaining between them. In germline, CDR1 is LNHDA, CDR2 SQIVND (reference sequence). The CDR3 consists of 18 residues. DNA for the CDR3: TGTGCCAGTAGTATAGGCCTGCGACTAGGTTTCGGCGCAGATACGCAGTATTTT. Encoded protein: CASSIGLRLGFGADTQYF.

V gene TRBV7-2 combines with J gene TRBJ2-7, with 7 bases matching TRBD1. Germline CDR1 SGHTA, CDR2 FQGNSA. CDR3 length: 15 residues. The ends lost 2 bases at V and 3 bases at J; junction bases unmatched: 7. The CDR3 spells CASSLTWDSIYEQYF. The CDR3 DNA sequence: TGTGCCAGCAGCTTAACCTGGGACAGTATCTACGAGCAGTACTTC.

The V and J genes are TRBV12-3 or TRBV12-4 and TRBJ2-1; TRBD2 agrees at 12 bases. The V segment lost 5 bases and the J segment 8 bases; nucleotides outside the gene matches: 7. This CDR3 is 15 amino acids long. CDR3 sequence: CASSATSGSIHEQFF. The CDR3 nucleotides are TGTGCCAGCAGTGCGACTAGCGGGAGTATACATGAGCAGTTCTTC.

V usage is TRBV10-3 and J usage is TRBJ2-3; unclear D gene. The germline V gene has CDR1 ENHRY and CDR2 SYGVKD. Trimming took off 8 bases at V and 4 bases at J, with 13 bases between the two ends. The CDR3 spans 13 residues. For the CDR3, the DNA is TGTGCCATCCAAGCGCCAACTTCAGATACGCAGTATTTT. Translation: CAIQAPTSDTQYF.

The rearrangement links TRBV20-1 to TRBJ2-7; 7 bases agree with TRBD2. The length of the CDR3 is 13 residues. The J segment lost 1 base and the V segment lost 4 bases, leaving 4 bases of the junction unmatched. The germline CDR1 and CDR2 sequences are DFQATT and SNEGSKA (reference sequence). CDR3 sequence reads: CSAIASGSYEQYF. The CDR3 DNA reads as TGCAGTGCTATAGCTAGCGGATCCTACGAGCAGTACTTC.

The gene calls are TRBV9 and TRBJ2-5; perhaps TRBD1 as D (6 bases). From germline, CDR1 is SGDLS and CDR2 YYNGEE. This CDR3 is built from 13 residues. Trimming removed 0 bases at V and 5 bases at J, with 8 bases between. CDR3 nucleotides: TGTGCCAGCAGCGTAGAGGGGGATGAGACCCAGTACTTC. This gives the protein CASSVEGDETQYF.

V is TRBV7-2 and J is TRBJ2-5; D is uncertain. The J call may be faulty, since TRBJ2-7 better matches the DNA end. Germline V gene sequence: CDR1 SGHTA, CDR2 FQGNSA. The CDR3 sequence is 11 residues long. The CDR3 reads CASSLSAEQYF. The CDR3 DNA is TGTGCCAGCAGCTTATCCGCCGAGCAGTACTTC.

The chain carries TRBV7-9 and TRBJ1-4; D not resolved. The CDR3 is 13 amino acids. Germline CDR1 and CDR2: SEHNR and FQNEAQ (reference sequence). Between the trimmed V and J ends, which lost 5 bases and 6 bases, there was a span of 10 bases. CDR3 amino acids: CASSMLPDEKLFF. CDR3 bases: TGTGCCAGCAGCATGCTGCCGGATGAAAAACTGTTTTTT. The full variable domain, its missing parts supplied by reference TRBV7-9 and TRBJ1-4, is DTGVSQNPRHKITKRGQNVTFRCDPISEHNRLYWYRQTLGQGPEFLTYFQNEAQLEKSRLLSDRFSAERPKGSFSTLEIQRTEQGDSAMYLCASSMLPDEKLFFGSGTQLSVL.

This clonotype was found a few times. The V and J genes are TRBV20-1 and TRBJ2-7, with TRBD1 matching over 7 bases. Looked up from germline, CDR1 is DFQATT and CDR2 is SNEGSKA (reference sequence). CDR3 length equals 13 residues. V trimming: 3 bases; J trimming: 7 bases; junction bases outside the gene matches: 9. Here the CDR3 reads CSARTGSEKEQYF. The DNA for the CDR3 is TGCAGTGCTAGGACAGGGTCAGAAAAGGAGCAGTACTTC.

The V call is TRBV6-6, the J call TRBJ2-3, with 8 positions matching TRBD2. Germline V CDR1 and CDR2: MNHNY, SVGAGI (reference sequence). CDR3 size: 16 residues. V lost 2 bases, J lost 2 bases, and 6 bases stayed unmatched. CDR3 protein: CASSYPRREDTDTQYF. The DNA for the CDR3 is TGTGCCAGCAGTTACCCTCGGCGGGAGGACACAGATACGCAGTATTTT.

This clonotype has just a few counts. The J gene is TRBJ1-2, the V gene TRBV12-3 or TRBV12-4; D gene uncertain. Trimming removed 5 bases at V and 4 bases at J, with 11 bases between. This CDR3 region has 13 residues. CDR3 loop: CASSTYRSYGYTF. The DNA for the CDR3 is TGTGCCAGCAGTACCTACCGCAGCTATGGCTACACCTTC.

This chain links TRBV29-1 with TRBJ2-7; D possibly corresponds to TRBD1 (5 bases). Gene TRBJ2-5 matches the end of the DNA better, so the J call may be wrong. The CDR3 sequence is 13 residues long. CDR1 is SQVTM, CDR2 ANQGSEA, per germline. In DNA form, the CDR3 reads TGCAGCGTCGCTCCCGCAGGGTGGGAGACCCAGTACTTC. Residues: CSVAPAGWETQYF.

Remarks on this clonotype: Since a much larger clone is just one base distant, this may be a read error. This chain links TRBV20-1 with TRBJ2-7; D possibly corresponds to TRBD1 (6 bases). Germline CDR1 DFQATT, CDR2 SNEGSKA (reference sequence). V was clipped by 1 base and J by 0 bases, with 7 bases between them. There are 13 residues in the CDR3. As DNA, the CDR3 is TGCAGTGCTAGAGTGGACAGCTCCTACGAGCAGTACTTC. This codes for CSARVDSSYEQYF.

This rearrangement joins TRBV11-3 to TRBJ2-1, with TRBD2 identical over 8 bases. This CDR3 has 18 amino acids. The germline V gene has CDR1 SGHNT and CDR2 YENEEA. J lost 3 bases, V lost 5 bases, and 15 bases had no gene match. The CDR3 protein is CASSDDIAGKNFYNEQFF. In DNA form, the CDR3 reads TGTGCCAGCAGCGACGACATAGCGGGAAAGAATTTCTACAATGAGCAGTTCTTC.

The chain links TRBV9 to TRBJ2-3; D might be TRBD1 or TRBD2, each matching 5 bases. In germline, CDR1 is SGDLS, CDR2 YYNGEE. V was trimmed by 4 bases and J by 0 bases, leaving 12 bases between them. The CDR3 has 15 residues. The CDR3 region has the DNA TGTGCCAGCAGCCACGGGACGGAAAGCACAGATACGCAGTATTTT. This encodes CASSHGTESTDTQYF.

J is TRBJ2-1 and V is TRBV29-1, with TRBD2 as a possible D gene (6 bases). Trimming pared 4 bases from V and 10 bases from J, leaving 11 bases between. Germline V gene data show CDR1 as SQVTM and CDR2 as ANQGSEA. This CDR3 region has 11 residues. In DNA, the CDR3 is TGCAGCGTTGTCGGCGCGGGGGAGCAGTTCTTC. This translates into CSVVGAGEQFF.